This T cell receptor (beta chain) is drawn from a study of CD8 T cells in ankylosing spondylitis. Study outcomes and limitations: It appeared that ankylosing spondylitis blood was characterized by a TCR beta motif of several highly homologous variants.

Using its own MiXCR run on the 5' RACE reads, TCRdb lists one record per CDR3 protein. This table holds about 250,000 distinct CDR3 sequences, 10% found once. The CDR3 is 17 amino acids. V lost 2 bases and J 3 bases, leaving 18 bases between the germline ends. Per the germline V gene, CDR1 is SNHLY and CDR2 is FYNNEI. This clonotype appeared many times. As yet, its antigen is unknown. Sequencing was done on a sample of blood, either unsorted or a sorted T cell fraction (not recorded which). The chain recombines TRBV2 with TRBJ2-3; D unclear. This receptor was identified in a male donor with ankylosing spondylitis or in good health (not recorded which). CDR3 sequence: CASSELQVGVRTDTQYF. DNA of the CDR3: TGTGCCAGCAGTGAACTCCAGGTCGGAGTACGGACAGATACGCAGTATTTT.